This paragraph covers one TCR beta chain sequence. This specimen belongs to a study of T cell responses to AZD1222 COVID-19 vaccine. V shed 0 bases and J shed 2 bases, with 11 bases lying between them. This CDR3 is built from 15 residues. CDR1 and CDR2 from the germline V gene are MDHEN and SYDVKM. The repertoire was sequenced with immunoSEQ multiplex PCR; TCRdb's copy has only in-frame clones and lacks some. The data show 55,000 to 90,000 clones, roughly 84% seen once. This sample comprised peripheral blood, obtained on day 0 of AZD1222 vaccination. This chain uses TRBV28 with TRBJ2-7, with D possibly being TRBD1 or TRBD2 (5 bases each). The origin of this receptor is an adult in good health. CDR3 region: CASSLWGDRTYEQYF. The DNA of the CDR3 is TGTGCCAGCAGTTTATGGGGGGACCGAACCTACGAGCAGTACTTC. Based on the CDR3 plus reference TRBV28 and TRBJ2-7, the full variable domain is DVKVTQSSRYLVKRTGEKVFLECVQDMDHENMFWYRQDPGLGLRLIYFSYDVKMKEKGDIPEGYSVSREKKERFSLILESASTNQTSMYLCASSLWGDRTYEQYFGPGTRLTVT.